This T cell receptor beta chain was documented in a study of cytomegalovirus exposure and HLA in healthy donors. On the study more broadly: A prior study identified 120 million or so unique TCR beta sequences from roughly 180 million T cells. Whole-study findings and limits: Information on immune exposure was restricted to one variable (CMV serostatus). For TCR beta chains, V- and J-gene trimming was later linked to a missense DCLRE1C variant. Presence/absence analysis assumed near-uniform sequencing depth across donors.

This clone has a handful of counts. Its antigen is still unknown. The PCR used 60 Vbeta and 13 Jbeta primers. Sequenced by immunoSEQ multiplex PCR; TCRdb stores in-frame clones only, minus some. The table has fewer than 150,000 clones, 80% seen once. The CDR3 sequence is 13 residues long. V was cut by 4 bases and J by 0 bases, with 9 bases left in between. CDR1 is GTSNPN and CDR2 is SVGIG in the germline V gene (reference sequence). The source material was PBMCs. This chain links TRBV30 with TRBJ2-5; no clear D. The sequence derives from a man aged 25-40 years in good health. The CDR3, as DNA: TGTGCCTGGACCCCTGACTACCAAGAGACCCAGTACTTC. This sequence encodes CAWTPDYQETQYF. The entire variable domain, with the rest obtained from reference TRBV30 and TRBJ2-5, is as follows: SQTIHQWPATLVQPVGSPLSLECTVEGTSNPNLYWYRQAAGRGLQLLFYSVGIGQISSEVPQNLSASRPQDRQFILSSKKLLLSDSGFYLCAWTPDYQETQYFGPGTRLLVL.